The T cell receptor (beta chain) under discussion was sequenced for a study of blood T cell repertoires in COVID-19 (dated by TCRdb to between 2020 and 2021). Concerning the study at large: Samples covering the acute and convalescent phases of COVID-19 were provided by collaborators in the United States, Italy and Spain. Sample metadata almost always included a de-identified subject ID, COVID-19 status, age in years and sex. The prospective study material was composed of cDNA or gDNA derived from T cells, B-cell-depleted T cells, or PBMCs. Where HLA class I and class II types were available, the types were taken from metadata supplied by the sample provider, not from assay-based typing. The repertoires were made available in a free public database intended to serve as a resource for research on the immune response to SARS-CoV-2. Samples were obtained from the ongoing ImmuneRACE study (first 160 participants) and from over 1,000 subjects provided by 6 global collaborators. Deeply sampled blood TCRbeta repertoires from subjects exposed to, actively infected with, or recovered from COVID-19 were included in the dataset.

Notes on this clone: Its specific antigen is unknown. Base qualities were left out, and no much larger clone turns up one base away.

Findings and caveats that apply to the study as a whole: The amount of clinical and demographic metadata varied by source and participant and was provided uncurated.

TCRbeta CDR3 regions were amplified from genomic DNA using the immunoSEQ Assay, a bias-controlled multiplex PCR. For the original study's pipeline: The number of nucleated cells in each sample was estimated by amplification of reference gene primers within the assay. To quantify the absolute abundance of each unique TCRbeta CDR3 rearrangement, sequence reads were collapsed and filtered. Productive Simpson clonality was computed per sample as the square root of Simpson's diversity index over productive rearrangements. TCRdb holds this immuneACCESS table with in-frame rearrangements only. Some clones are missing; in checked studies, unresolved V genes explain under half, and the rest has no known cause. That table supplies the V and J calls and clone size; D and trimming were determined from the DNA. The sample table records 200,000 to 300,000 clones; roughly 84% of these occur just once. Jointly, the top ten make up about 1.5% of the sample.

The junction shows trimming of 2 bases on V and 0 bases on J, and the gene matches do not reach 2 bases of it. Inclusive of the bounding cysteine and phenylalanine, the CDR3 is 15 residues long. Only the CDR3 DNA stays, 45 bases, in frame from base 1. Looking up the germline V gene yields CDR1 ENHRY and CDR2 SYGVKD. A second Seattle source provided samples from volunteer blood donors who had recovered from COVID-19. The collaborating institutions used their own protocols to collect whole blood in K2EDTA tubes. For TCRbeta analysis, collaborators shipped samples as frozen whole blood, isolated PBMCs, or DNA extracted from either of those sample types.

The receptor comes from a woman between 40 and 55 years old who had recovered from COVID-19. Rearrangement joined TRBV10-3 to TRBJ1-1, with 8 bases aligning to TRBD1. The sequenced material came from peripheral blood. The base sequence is TGTGCCATCAGTGAGACAGGGGGAATGAACACTGAAGCTTTCTTT. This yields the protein CAISETGGMNTEAFF.